Presented here are 9 T cell receptor beta chains from one specimen sequenced in a study of blood T cell repertoires in COVID-19. Using immunoSEQ multiplex PCR, the repertoire was profiled, and TCRdb retains in-frame clones only, with some absent. Among 200,000 to 250,000 clones listed, about 80% were seen once. Sequences were obtained from peripheral blood. Every receptor here comes from a woman aged 80 or over with active or convalescent COVID-19.

This chain connects TRBV6-1 to TRBJ1-6; D is undetermined. The CDR3 runs to 12 residues. Trimming took off 3 bases at V and 9 bases at J, with 6 bases between the two ends. The germline CDR1 and CDR2 sequences are MNHNS and SASEGT. The CDR3 loop reads CASSDGGSPLHF. For the CDR3, the DNA is TGTGCCAGCAGTGATGGAGGTTCACCCCTCCACTTT.

A single count supports this clone. The rearrangement joins TRBV7-8 to TRBJ2-3, with TRBD2 matching over 9 bases. The V gene's germline CDR1 is SGHVS and CDR2 FQNEAQ. V lost 3 bases to trimming and J lost 6 bases; unmatched junction nucleotides: 4. This CDR3 is built from 14 residues. The CDR3 DNA reads TGTGCCAGCAGCTTTTCTGCGGGAGGGGATACGCAGTATTTT. Residues: CASSFSAGGDTQYF.

The chain combines TRBV6-5 with TRBJ1-1; no reliable D call. V gave up 0 bases and J gave up 1 base, with 3 bases separating them. CDR1 is MNHEY, CDR2 SVGAGI, per germline. There are 13 residues in the CDR3. The CDR3 loop reads CASSYSANTEAFF. The CDR3 DNA is TGTGCCAGCAGTTACTCGGCGAACACTGAAGCTTTCTTT.

The V gene is TRBV9, the J gene TRBJ1-5; D may be TRBD1 (5 bases). Germline CDR1 reads SGDLS; CDR2 reads YYNGEE. The V end lost 0 bases, the J end lost 7 bases, and 14 bases lay between the germline ends. The CDR3 totals 15 residues. The CDR3 coding sequence is TGTGCCAGCAGCGTAGATTTCGGGCGGGGGCAGCCCCAGCATTTT. Its protein is CASSVDFGRGQPQHF.

The gene calls are TRBV11-2 and TRBJ1-4; 10 nucleotides match TRBD1. V gave up 5 bases and J gave up 8 bases; unmatched junction bases: 5. This CDR3 is 14 amino acids long. Germline values: CDR1 SGHAT, CDR2 FQNNGV. This CDR3 is CASSRDRGGEKLFF. The DNA for the CDR3 is TGTGCCAGCAGCAGGGACAGGGGAGGAGAAAAACTGTTTTTT.

The chain employs TRBV28 and TRBJ1-2, with 7 bases lining up with TRBD1. V shed 6 bases and J 8 bases; nucleotides not matched to a gene: 12. The germline V gene encodes CDR1 MDHEN and CDR2 SYDVKM. This CDR3 has 14 amino acids. The CDR3 region is CASSNEQGMGGYTF. The CDR3 DNA is TGTGCCAGCAGCAACGAACAGGGGATGGGGGGCTACACCTTC.

This chain connects TRBV29-1 to TRBJ2-5; weak D call: TRBD1 (5 bases). This CDR3 has 12 residues. Germline assignment: CDR1 SQVTM and CDR2 ANQGSEA. Trimming took 0 bases from V and 5 from J, leaving 7 bases between them. The DNA for the CDR3 is TGCAGCGTTGAAGATGGGGCGGAGACCCAGTACTTC. Translating it yields CSVEDGAETQYF.

This chain uses TRBV4-1 with TRBJ2-7; 11 bases match TRBD1. Germline trimming cut 3 bases from V and 3 bases from J; bases unmatched to any gene: 4. The CDR3 has 15 residues. CDR1 is MGHRA and CDR2 is YSYEKL in the germline V gene. The CDR3 nucleotides are TGCGCCAGCAGCCAGGGACAGGGGGTGATCTACGAGCAGTACTTC. This codes for CASSQGQGVIYEQYF.

The gene calls are TRBV28 and TRBJ2-2; 9 nucleotides match TRBD2. The CDR3 has 16 residues. V was pared by 4 bases and J by 8 bases, with 11 bases of the junction left unmatched. Germline V gene lookup returns CDR1 MDHEN and CDR2 SYDVKM. CDR3 sequence: CASSSTGLAPGGELFF. CDR3 DNA sequence: TGTGCCAGCAGTTCGACCGGACTAGCGCCGGGGGGGGAGCTGTTTTTT.